These 13 T cell receptor beta chains were sequenced from one sample in a study of cytomegalovirus exposure and HLA in healthy donors. The PCR was carried out with 60 Vbeta primers and 13 Jbeta primers. The method was immunoSEQ multiplex PCR; TCRdb's version includes in-frame clones alone and lacks a portion of them. Found here are approximately 51,000 clones; the top ten clones hold roughly a quarter. Sequenced sample: PBMCs. The origin of the receptors is a man aged 35 to 55 in good health and CMV-seropositive.

The chain joins TRBV7-2 to TRBJ2-3; 9 bases fit TRBD2. The CDR3 is 14 amino acids. V dropped 6 bases and J dropped 11; count of bases not matched to a gene: 12. Germline CDR1 and CDR2: SGHTA and FQGNSA. For the CDR3, the DNA is TGTGCCAGCAGTTCCCTAGCGGGGCCCGGGGGGCAGTATTTT. Translation gives CASSSLAGPGGQYF.

The gene calls are TRBV6-1 and TRBJ2-1, with D perhaps matching TRBD2 (7 bases). Germline V gene data show CDR1 as MNHNS and CDR2 as SASEGT. The ends were cut back, 11 bases at V and 2 bases at J, with 13 bases in the middle. The CDR3 is made up of 13 amino acids. The CDR3 region has the DNA TGTGCCGGGGGGGGGCGGACCTACAATGAGCAGTTCTTC. Protein product: CAGGGRTYNEQFF.

V usage is TRBV7-2 and J usage is TRBJ1-6; D is uncertain. The CDR3 totals 13 residues. V lost 7 bases and J 10 bases, leaving 14 bases between the germline ends. Germline V gene lookup returns CDR1 SGHTA and CDR2 FQGNSA. CDR3 DNA sequence: TGTGCCAGCAATGCCCGGTATGAATCACCCCTCCACTTT. This sequence encodes CASNARYESPLHF.

The gene calls are TRBV28 and TRBJ1-2, with 9 bases fitting TRBD1. Unmatched junction bases numbered 8, after V lost 2 bases and J lost 7 bases. Germline values: CDR1 MDHEN, CDR2 SYDVKM. This CDR3 is 15 amino acids long. CDR3 sequence reads: CASSLNTGGVGGYTF. The CDR3 bases are TGTGCCAGCAGTTTAAATACAGGGGGCGTCGGTGGCTACACCTTC.

The chain couples TRBV4-3 to TRBJ2-1; TRBD2 is a possible D gene (5 bases). Germline CDR1 is LGHNA and CDR2 is YSLEER. The CDR3 is made up of 17 amino acids. V was pared by 3 bases and J by 8 bases, with 23 bases between. CDR3 loop: CASSHRPPGIRVDEQFF. In DNA, the CDR3 is TGCGCCAGCAGCCACCGTCCCCCGGGAATCAGAGTGGATGAGCAGTTCTTC.

The gene calls are TRBV6-5 and TRBJ2-7; D is possibly TRBD1 (6 bases). The CDR3 sequence is 16 residues long. Germline CDR1 is MNHEY and CDR2 is SVGAGI. Trimming pared 2 bases from V and 4 bases from J, leaving 18 bases between. The CDR3 DNA follows: TGTGCCAGCAGTTACGAGATAAGACAGGATCCATACGAGCAGTACTTC. Translating gives CASSYEIRQDPYEQYF.

The chain joins TRBV10-1 to TRBJ2-7; D gene unclear. CDR3 length equals 12 residues. Between the trimmed V and J ends, which lost 5 bases and 3 bases, there was a span of 8 bases. Germline lookup yields CDR1 WNHNN and CDR2 SYGVQD (reference sequence). CDR3 in DNA: TGCGCCAGCAGTAACGCGGTCTACGAGCAGTACTTC. Translated: CASSNAVYEQYF.

The chain joins TRBV9 to TRBJ2-3, with D possibly being TRBD2 (6 bases). The CDR3 is made up of 16 amino acids. CDR1 is SGDLS, CDR2 YYNGEE, per germline. The V and J ends lost 0 bases and 0 bases respectively, with 11 bases between them. The CDR3 spells CASSVGGGASTDTQYF. Written as DNA, the CDR3 is TGTGCCAGCAGCGTAGGGGGCGGGGCAAGCACAGATACGCAGTATTTT.

The V gene is TRBV30, the J gene TRBJ2-7, with 7 bases aligning to TRBD2. Unmatched junction bases numbered 14, after V lost 7 bases and J lost 5 bases. The germline V gene encodes CDR1 GTSNPN and CDR2 SVGIG (reference sequence). This CDR3 has 14 amino acids. In nucleotides, the CDR3 is TGTGCCTCACTCGGGGAGGGAGACGCTCACGAGCAGTACTTC. As protein: CASLGEGDAHEQYF.

The chain is built from TRBV5-1 and TRBJ2-6, with a tentative D call TRBD1 (6 bases). The CDR3 sequence is 15 residues long. Germline V lookup: CDR1 SGHRS, CDR2 YFSETQ. The V gene lost 3 bases and the J gene lost 2 bases, with 9 bases spanning the gap. In DNA form, the CDR3 reads TGCGCCAGCAGCTCTGGACAGCCTGGGGCCAACGTCCTGACTTTC. As protein: CASSSGQPGANVLTF.

V is TRBV7-2 and J is TRBJ1-5; D might be TRBD1 (6 bases). Trimming stripped 5 bases from V and 3 bases from J, with 20 bases between. This CDR3 comprises 17 residues. The germline V gene encodes CDR1 SGHTA and CDR2 FQGNSA. The CDR3 DNA is TGTGCCAGCAGCCCCCGGGGCGGGGGGCTGAACAATCAGCCCCAGCATTTT. Translation: CASSPRGGGLNNQPQHF.

This chain joins TRBV30 and TRBJ2-7; D is unclear. The CDR3 is 12 residues long. Germline-derived CDR1 and CDR2 are GTSNPN and SVGIG (reference sequence). V lost 5 bases and J 0 bases, leaving 8 bases between the germline ends. The DNA for the CDR3 is TGTGCCTGGGGCTGGAGCTCCTACGAGCAGTACTTC. It encodes CAWGWSSYEQYF.

The CDR3 coding sequence is TGTGCCAGTAGTAAACTCTCGGGGGGCCGTAACTACGAGCAGTACTTC. Encoded protein: CASSKLSGGRNYEQYF. V usage is TRBV19 and J usage is TRBJ2-7; D might be TRBD2 (7 bases). The V gene's germline CDR1 is LNHDA and CDR2 SQIVND (reference sequence). Trimming stripped 4 bases from V and 3 bases from J, with 19 bases between. The CDR3 is made up of 16 amino acids.